This T cell receptor beta chain came from a study of PD-1 blockade in mismatch repair-deficient tumors. Notes on the study in general: Rapid post-treatment expansion, then contraction, generally preceding radiologic response, marked tumor-resident clones.

Comments on this clone: Its matching antigen is unknown.

TCRdb keeps only in-frame clones here, not all; method: immunoSEQ multiplex PCR. Of 7,500 to 10,000 clones listed, over 70% are singletons. Time point here: roughly 10-day in vitro stimulation with candidate neoantigen peptide 7. Cells were stimulated roughly 10 days with each of seven or eight ELISpot-reactive neoantigens. The source was cells cultured in vitro, collected from a patient treated with pembrolizumab. The clonotype comes from an adult with mismatch repair-deficient cancer.

The CDR3 sequence is CASSVIWGTSGNTGELFF. The DNA for the CDR3 is TGTGCCAGCAGCGTAATCTGGGGGACTAGCGGAAACACCGGGGAGCTGTTTTTT. The V gene is TRBV9, the J gene TRBJ2-2; 11 bases fit TRBD2. The V and J ends lost 1 base and 2 bases, in that order; junction bases with no gene match: 7. This CDR3 has 18 amino acids. CDR1 SGDLS and CDR2 YYNGEE come from the germline V gene.